This TCR beta chain derives from a study of regulatory T cells in long-lasting Graves disease. CDR3-region Arm-PCR and iRepertoire HTBI primers produced the TCR beta libraries. TCRdb analysed the multiplex PCR reads with MiXCR anew, one entry per CDR3 protein. The sample has a few hundred thousand distinct CDR3 sequences, approximately 23% seen once. Time point denoted: persistent/refractory GD, antithyroid drugs over 5 years with positive TRAb. Isolated PBMC RNA provided the starting material for the TCR library. In this sample, this clonotype turned up many times. The junction had 3 bases not matched to a gene; V was cut back by 5 bases and J by 1 base. CDR3 length: 14 residues. Germline V gene sequence: CDR1 PRHDT, CDR2 FYEKMQ (reference sequence).

Source: peripheral blood mononuclear cells (PBMCs), taken when the disease was refractory, from a patient treated with antithyroid drugs. The J gene is TRBJ1-2, the V gene TRBV13; TRBD1 matches 8 bases. The receptor was isolated from a woman between 40 and 50 years old with Graves disease. CDR3 DNA sequence: TGTGCCAGCAGCCCTGACAGGGGTAACTATGGCTACACCTTC. It translates to CASSPDRGNYGYTF.